Sequencing of this T cell receptor beta chain was carried out in a study of CD8 T cells in Susac syndrome. The authors reverse transcribed roughly 0.5 to 1 ug RNA with random hexamers. In TCRdb, the immunoSEQ multiplex PCR reads were re-called with MiXCR into one record per CDR3 protein. Here the sample spans 200,000 to 300,000 distinct CDR3 sequences, 93% being singletons. This CDR3 spans 17 amino acids. Germline CDR1 reads SGHRS; CDR2 reads YFSETQ. J lost 6 bases, V lost 3 bases, and 12 bases had no gene match. Material for sequencing was CD4+ T cells from PBMCs. The clonotype comes from a human donor with multiple sclerosis. V and J are TRBV5-1 and TRBJ1-6; TRBD1 aligns across 7 bases. CDR3 nucleotides: TGCGCCAGCAGCTACTTTACACCGGGACAGAGTAATTCACCCCTCCACTTT. Amino acids: CASSYFTPGQSNSPLHF.